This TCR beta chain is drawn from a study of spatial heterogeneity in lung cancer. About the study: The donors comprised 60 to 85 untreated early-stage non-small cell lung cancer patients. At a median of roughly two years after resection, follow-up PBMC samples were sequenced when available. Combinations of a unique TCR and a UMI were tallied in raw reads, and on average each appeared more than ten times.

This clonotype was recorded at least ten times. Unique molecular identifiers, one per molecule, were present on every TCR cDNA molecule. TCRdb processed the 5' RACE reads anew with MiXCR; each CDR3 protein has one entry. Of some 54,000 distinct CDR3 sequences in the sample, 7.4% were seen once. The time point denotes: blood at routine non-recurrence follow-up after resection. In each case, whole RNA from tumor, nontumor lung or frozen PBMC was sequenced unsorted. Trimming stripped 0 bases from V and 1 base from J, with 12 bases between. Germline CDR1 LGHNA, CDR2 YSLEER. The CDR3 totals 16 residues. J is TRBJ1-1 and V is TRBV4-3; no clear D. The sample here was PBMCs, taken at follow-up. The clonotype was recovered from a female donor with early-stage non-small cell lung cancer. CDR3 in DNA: TGCGCCAGCAGCCAAGAACTTACTCTGGGGAACACTGAAGCTTTCTTT. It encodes CASSQELTLGNTEAFF.